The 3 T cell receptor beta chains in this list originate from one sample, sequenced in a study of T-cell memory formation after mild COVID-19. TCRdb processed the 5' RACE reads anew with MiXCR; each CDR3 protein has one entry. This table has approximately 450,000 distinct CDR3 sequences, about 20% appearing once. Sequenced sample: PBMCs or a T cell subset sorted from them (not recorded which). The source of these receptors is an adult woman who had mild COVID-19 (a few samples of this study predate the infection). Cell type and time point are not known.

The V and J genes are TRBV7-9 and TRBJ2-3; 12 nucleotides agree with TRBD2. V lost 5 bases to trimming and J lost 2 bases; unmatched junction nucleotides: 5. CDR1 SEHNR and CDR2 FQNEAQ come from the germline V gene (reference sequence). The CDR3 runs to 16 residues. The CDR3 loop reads CASSPGLAGLTDTQYF. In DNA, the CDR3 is TGTGCCAGCAGCCCCGGACTAGCGGGACTCACAGATACGCAGTATTTT.

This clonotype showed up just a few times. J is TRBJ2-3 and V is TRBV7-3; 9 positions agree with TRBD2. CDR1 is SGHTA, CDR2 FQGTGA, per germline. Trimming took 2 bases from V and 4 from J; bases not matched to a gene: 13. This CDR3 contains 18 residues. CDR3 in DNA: TGTGCCAGCAGCTTAGAGTTTAGCGGGAGTTACGCTGCAGATACGCAGTATTTT. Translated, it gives CASSLEFSGSYAADTQYF.

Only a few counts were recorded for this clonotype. The CDR3 is CASSSSGRPGELFF. DNA for the CDR3: TGTGCCAGCAGTTCGAGCGGGAGGCCCGGGGAGCTGTTTTTT. This chain connects TRBV12-3 or TRBV12-4 to TRBJ2-2, with 9 bases fitting TRBD2. V lost 4 bases to trimming and J lost 6 bases; unmatched junction nucleotides: 3. The CDR3 loop spans 14 amino acids.